This T cell receptor beta chain is drawn from a study of patients and donors after allogeneic stem cell transplantation. Via MiXCR, TCRdb re-called the RT-PCR reads, giving one row per CDR3 protein. The sample consists of some 150,000 distinct CDR3 sequences, approximately 40% of them appearing once. The CDR3 totals 16 residues. The V and J ends lost 5 bases and 1 base, in that order; junction bases with no gene match: 8. Germline CDR1 and CDR2: SEHNR and FQNEAQ (reference sequence). The chain combines TRBV7-9 with TRBJ1-1; 9 bases fit TRBD1. The receptor was isolated from a human donor who was either an allogeneic HSCT recipient or a stem cell or donor lymphocyte infusion donor (not recorded which). It is not recorded whose cells these are; they may come from a transplant donor. The sequenced sample was blood, either unsorted or a sorted T cell fraction (not recorded which). CDR3 coding DNA: TGTGCCAGCAGCCTTTACAGGGGGCGAGGGAACACTGAAGCTTTCTTT. As protein: CASSLYRGRGNTEAFF.